This TCR beta chain was identified during a study of cytomegalovirus exposure and HLA in healthy donors. Across the whole study: From 150 million to 200 million T cells, an earlier analysis saw roughly 110 million unique TCR beta sequences.

The CDR3 is made up of 16 amino acids. V gave up 0 bases and J gave up 5 bases; unmatched junction bases: 6. CDR1 and CDR2 from the germline V gene are MNHEY and SVGAGI. As for this clone: Its antigen is unknown.

Study findings and constraints: TCR beta sequences reportedly predicted most subjects' HLA-A and HLA-B alleles accurately. The study designated 150 to 200 TCR beta chains cytomegalovirus-associated. Three CMV-associated chains proved CMV antigen-specific in vitro.

In the PCR, 60 Vbeta and 13 Jbeta primers were used. Clones were sequenced by immunoSEQ multiplex PCR, and TCRdb holds only the in-frame ones, with some missing. Among about 140,000 clones listed, around 72% were seen once. Sequencing used PBMCs. This clonotype originated in a human donor in good health. This rearrangement joins TRBV6-5 to TRBJ2-1; 8 positions match TRBD2. The DNA for the CDR3 is TGTGCCAGCAGTTACTCAAATAGCGGGGCTAACAATGAGCAGTTCTTC. Residues: CASSYSNSGANNEQFF.